Shown below are 28 T cell receptor beta chains from a single sample sequenced in a study of T cells after somatic rescue of genetic block. The method was immunoSEQ multiplex PCR; TCRdb's version includes in-frame clones alone and lacks a portion of them. Here the sample spans about 70,000 clones, about 91% being singletons. Sequenced: peripheral blood mononuclear cells (PBMCs). All receptors come from a man aged 35-49 years.

The chain is built from TRBV4-2 and TRBJ2-5; D remains ambiguous. The CDR3 totals 13 residues. Germline V gives CDR1 LGHNA, CDR2 YNFKEQ. V was clipped by 1 base and J by 2 bases, with 5 bases between them. Here the CDR3 reads CASSQALQETQYF. CDR3 DNA: TGTGCCAGCAGCCAAGCCCTTCAAGAGACCCAGTACTTC.

V and J are TRBV5-4 and TRBJ2-1; 8 bases agree with TRBD2. This CDR3 region has 15 residues. The germline CDR1 and CDR2 sequences are SGHNT and YYREEE (reference sequence). Trimming removed 6 bases from V and 2 bases from J; junction bases left unmatched: 7. The CDR3 DNA is TGTGCCAGCATCGATACTAGCGGACCCTACAATGAGCAGTTCTTC. As protein: CASIDTSGPYNEQFF.

This sequence joins TRBV10-2 and TRBJ1-1; perhaps TRBD1 as D (5 bases). Germline assignment: CDR1 WSHSY and CDR2 SAAADI. The length of the CDR3 is 13 residues. The germline V and J ends were trimmed by 7 bases and 7 bases, with 16 bases remaining between them. CDR3 amino acids: CASTDWGDGEAFF. DNA of the CDR3: TGCGCCAGCACCGACTGGGGGGATGGTGAAGCTTTCTTT.

In this sample, this clone turned up a few times. This chain links TRBV4-1 with TRBJ1-1; no clear D gene. Germline CDR1 and CDR2: MGHRA and YSYEKL. CDR3 length equals 15 residues. Trimming stripped 4 bases from V and 4 bases from J, with 16 bases between. CDR3 sequence reads: CASSPSPAWGTEAFF. CDR3 bases: TGCGCCAGCAGCCCCTCCCCAGCCTGGGGCACTGAAGCTTTCTTT.

This chain joins TRBV9 and TRBJ1-2, with TRBD1 matching over 8 bases. The CDR3 has 15 residues. The ends lost 2 bases at V and 0 bases at J; junction bases unmatched: 3. Germline-derived CDR1 and CDR2 are SGDLS and YYNGEE. The CDR3 protein is CASSVTGGTNYGYTF. The CDR3 coding sequence is TGTGCCAGCAGCGTCACAGGGGGGACTAACTATGGCTACACCTTC.

The chain employs TRBV6-1 and TRBJ2-7, with D maybe TRBD2 (6 bases). Germline V lookup: CDR1 MNHNS, CDR2 SASEGT. V was clipped by 8 bases and J by 4 bases, with 15 bases between them. The CDR3 has 13 residues. The DNA of the CDR3 is TGTGCCAGCGCCCAAGGCCGGGGGTACGAGCAGTACTTC. This gives the protein CASAQGRGYEQYF.

This CDR3 is CASSPGQGPPEANYGYTF. The DNA for the CDR3 is TGCGCCAGCAGCCCTGGACAGGGGCCCCCCGAAGCTAACTATGGCTACACCTTC. The chain links TRBV4-1 to TRBJ1-2; 9 bases align to TRBD1. Trimming cost V 4 bases and J 0 bases; bases outside gene matches: 12. The CDR3 runs to 18 residues. Germline CDR1 reads MGHRA; CDR2 reads YSYEKL.

This clone came up a few times. The genes are TRBV7-8 and TRBJ2-7; 10 positions match TRBD2. Germline values: CDR1 SGHVS, CDR2 FQNEAQ. The V and J ends lost 2 bases and 3 bases, in that order; junction bases with no gene match: 7. The CDR3 contains 16 residues. DNA for the CDR3: TGTGCCAGCAGCTTATTCGCGCCTAGCGGGGGCTACGAGCAGTACTTC. Translation gives CASSLFAPSGGYEQYF.

The chain couples TRBV7-2 to TRBJ1-5; D is unclear. The CDR3 sequence is 16 residues long. Germline lookup yields CDR1 SGHTA and CDR2 FQGNSA. Trimming left V 3 bases short and J 0 bases short, with 12 bases between. CDR3 sequence: CASSLLRAGSNQPQHF. The CDR3 DNA follows: TGTGCCAGCAGCTTGTTAAGGGCGGGTAGCAATCAGCCCCAGCATTTT.

V is TRBV2 and J is TRBJ2-1, with unresolved D. Germline CDR1 reads SNHLY; CDR2 reads FYNNEI. CDR3 size: 15 residues. The V end was cut by 6 bases, the J end by 7 bases, with 19 bases between. The CDR3 nucleotides are TGTGCCAGCAGACCATTTATAGTAGGCGGTAATGAGCAGTTCTTC. This sequence encodes CASRPFIVGGNEQFF.

The genes are TRBV6-1 and TRBJ2-5; TRBD2 matches at 11 bases. The J call may not be correct, given that the DNA end is closer to TRBJ2-7. CDR1 is MNHNS and CDR2 is SASEGT in the germline V gene. The CDR3 length is 17 residues. CDR3 sequence (DNA): TGTGCCAGCAGTGAAGCGAAATGGGGACTAGCGGTTTTCGAGCAGTACTTC. Its protein product is CASSEAKWGLAVFEQYF.

The sample holds one count of this clone. The chain has TRBV6-5 and TRBJ2-7, with D perhaps TRBD2 (6 bases). This CDR3 is 14 amino acids long. Deletions cut 7 bases from V and 5 bases from J, with 18 bases between. Looked up from germline, CDR1 is MNHEY and CDR2 is SVGAGI. The CDR3 loop is CASKNRRASDEQYF. CDR3 nucleotide sequence: TGTGCCAGCAAGAACAGGAGGGCATCGGACGAGCAGTACTTC.

The V call is TRBV5-1, the J call TRBJ2-1; 10 bases agree with TRBD2. Germline assignment: CDR1 SGHRS and CDR2 YFSETQ. V lost 2 bases, J lost 7 bases, and 9 bases stayed unmatched. This CDR3 has 16 residues. The DNA for the CDR3 is TGCGCCAGCAGCTTACCCCTCACTAGCGGGAAAAATGAGCAGTTCTTC. It encodes CASSLPLTSGKNEQFF.

J is TRBJ1-4 and V is TRBV28; D is perhaps TRBD1 (6 bases). The CDR3 is 15 residues long. CDR1 is MDHEN and CDR2 is SYDVKM in the germline V gene. Between the trimmed V and J ends, which lost 2 bases and 11 bases, there was a span of 18 bases. CDR3 sequence: CASSLDPGGFDKLFF. The CDR3 DNA sequence: TGTGCCAGCAGTTTAGATCCGGGGGGCTTTGATAAACTGTTTTTT.

The chain is built from TRBV19 and TRBJ1-1; D is possibly TRBD1 (5 bases). The CDR3 totals 14 residues. Germline CDR1 and CDR2: LNHDA and SQIVND (reference sequence). CDR3 coding DNA: TGTGCTTGTCGGAATTGGGGGTCTGACACTGAAGCTTTCTTT. Encoded protein: CACRNWGSDTEAFF.

V is TRBV2 and J is TRBJ2-3; D ambiguous. The CDR3 runs to 11 residues. The V end was cut by 5 bases, the J end by 3 bases, with 3 bases between. CDR1 and CDR2 (germline): SNHLY, FYNNEI. The chain's CDR3 is CASSLTDTQYF. The CDR3 DNA follows: TGTGCCAGCAGTTTAACAGATACGCAGTATTTT.

The chain couples TRBV30 to TRBJ1-6, with D tentatively TRBD1 (6 bases). Trimming removed 0 bases at V and 6 bases at J, with 21 bases between. CDR1 and CDR2 from the germline V gene are GTSNPN and SVGIG (reference sequence). The CDR3 has 18 amino acids. CDR3 protein: CAWSVPGAGARGNSPLHF. The CDR3 DNA is TGTGCCTGGAGTGTACCCGGGGCAGGGGCGCGGGGTAATTCACCCCTCCACTTT.

This clone is a singleton in its sample. V usage is TRBV6-1 and J usage is TRBJ2-3; no definite D call. V was shortened by 7 bases and J by 3 bases, with 14 bases between the two germline ends. Germline loops: CDR1 MNHNS, CDR2 SASEGT. CDR3 length equals 14 residues. The CDR3 spells CASTVPRQTDTQYF. As DNA, the CDR3 is TGTGCCAGCACGGTTCCCAGGCAGACAGATACGCAGTATTTT.

The chain is built from TRBV5-6 and TRBJ2-2; perhaps D is TRBD1 or TRBD2 (5 bases each). Per the germline V gene, CDR1 is SGHDT and CDR2 is YYEEEE. CDR3 length: 16 amino acids. V lost 5 bases, J lost 0 bases, and 14 bases lay in between. CDR3 sequence: CASRVTAVSNTGELFF. In DNA form, the CDR3 reads TGTGCCAGCAGGGTGACAGCGGTTTCGAACACCGGGGAGCTGTTTTTT.

V usage is TRBV6-6 and J usage is TRBJ2-3; 13 positions match TRBD2. There are 16 residues in the CDR3. Germline trimming cut 5 bases from V and 3 bases from J; bases unmatched to any gene: 5. Germline lookup yields CDR1 MNHNY and CDR2 SVGAGI (reference sequence). The CDR3 loop reads CASSGPGLAGTDTQYF. The CDR3 DNA reads TGTGCCAGCAGTGGACCGGGACTAGCGGGGACAGATACGCAGTATTTT.

This clone was seen a few times. The V and J genes are TRBV7-2 and TRBJ1-2, with no clear D. The germline gives CDR1 SGHTA, CDR2 FQGNSA. Trimming removed 4 bases at V and 2 bases at J, with 8 bases between. The CDR3 contains 13 residues. The CDR3 DNA sequence: TGTGCCAGCAGCTCAGCTATGAACTATGGCTACACCTTC. It codes for CASSSAMNYGYTF.

As to this clone: It is likely a read error, because the conserved phenylalanine at the end of the CDR3 is missing. This chain joins TRBV7-9 and TRBJ1-1, with a tentative D call TRBD1 (6 bases). The CDR3 contains 16 residues. Germline V lookup: CDR1 SEHNR, CDR2 FQNEAQ (reference sequence). Trimming stripped 5 bases from V and 1 base from J, with 17 bases between. CDR3 DNA: TGTGCCAGCAGCCAAATAAATGGCAGGGGGAACACTGAAGCTTTCCTT. Protein product: CASSQINGRGNTEAFL.

V usage is TRBV15 and J usage is TRBJ2-7; possibly TRBD2 for D (5 bases). CDR1 is LNHNV and CDR2 is YYDKDF in the germline V gene (reference sequence). V lost 5 bases and J lost 3, with 14 bases in between. This CDR3 region has 14 residues. The DNA of the CDR3 is TGTGCCACCAGCGCGGGCGTGGGGTACTACGAGCAGTACTTC. It encodes CATSAGVGYYEQYF.

V is TRBV29-1 and J is TRBJ1-4, with no clear D. CDR3 size: 11 residues. V was shortened by 6 bases and J by 7 bases, with 9 bases between the two germline ends. Germline V CDR1 and CDR2: SQVTM, ANQGSEA. This CDR3 is CSVGNGEKLFF. DNA of the CDR3: TGCAGCGTCGGGAATGGTGAAAAACTGTTTTTT.

The chain combines TRBV9 with TRBJ2-2; D gene ambiguous. V was cut by 4 bases and J by 0 bases, with 7 bases left in between. This CDR3 has 14 residues. Looked up from germline, CDR1 is SGDLS and CDR2 is YYNGEE. The CDR3 loop reads CASSSIANTGELFF. The CDR3 bases are TGTGCCAGCAGCTCGATCGCGAACACCGGGGAGCTGTTTTTT.

The genes are TRBV6-6 and TRBJ2-4; the D is unclear. The CDR3 sequence is 14 residues long. CDR1 is MNHNY and CDR2 is SVGAGI in the germline V gene (reference sequence). V gave up 10 bases and J gave up 0 bases, with 13 bases separating them. In DNA form, the CDR3 reads TGTGCCATCCCGCTCCTTATAGCCAAAAACATTCAGTACTTC. This codes for CAIPLLIAKNIQYF.

This chain connects TRBV6-1 to TRBJ2-1; 12 nucleotides match TRBD2. Germline V gene lookup returns CDR1 MNHNS and CDR2 SASEGT. V lost 5 bases to trimming and J lost 7 bases; unmatched junction nucleotides: 6. The CDR3 has 15 residues. The CDR3 DNA sequence: TGTGCCAGCAGTCTAGCGGGGGGGCCGGGGAATGAGCAGTTCTTC. This encodes CASSLAGGPGNEQFF.

About this clone: This CDR3 is also generated by other DNA sequences in the sample. The V call is TRBV18, the J call TRBJ2-7; D is unclear. Germline lookup yields CDR1 KGHSH and CDR2 LQKENI. V was clipped by 2 bases and J by 2 bases, with 4 bases between them. The CDR3 consists of 12 residues. The CDR3 is CASSPRAYEQYF. CDR3 nucleotides: TGTGCCAGCTCACCAAGAGCCTACGAGCAGTACTTC.